One sample yielded the 17 T cell receptor beta chains listed below, sequenced in a study of OX40 agonist ivuxolimab in advanced cancers. TCRdb's copy holds only in-frame clones and misses some; the assay was immunoSEQ multiplex PCR. This sample carries 50,000 to 70,000 clones, over 80% of them seen once, and the ten largest clones take 0.3% to 0.45%. The specimen comprised CD4+ or CD8+ T cells sorted from blood, sampled in a trial of the OX40 agonist ivuxolimab. These receptors all come from an adult with an advanced solid tumor such as melanoma, head and neck, liver or kidney cancer.

The chain carries TRBV7-9 and TRBJ2-3; D ambiguous. The germline V gene has CDR1 SEHNR and CDR2 FQNEAQ (reference sequence). The germline V and J ends were trimmed by 5 bases and 4 bases, with 22 bases remaining between them. The CDR3 extends over 17 amino acids. For the CDR3, the DNA is TGTGCCAGCAGCGCCATGACACGAAGGATAGATGCAGATACGCAGTATTTT. Protein sequence: CASSAMTRRIDADTQYF.

The chain uses TRBV5-5 and TRBJ1-2; 7 bases are a match to TRBD1. Germline V gene sequence: CDR1 SGHKS, CDR2 YYEKEE (reference sequence). Trimming cost V 4 bases and J 4 bases; bases outside gene matches: 10. This CDR3 contains 15 residues. The CDR3 DNA follows: TGTGCCAGCAGCCGCGAGGTTAACAGGGGCTATGGCTACACCTTC. Its translation: CASSREVNRGYGYTF.

This chain connects TRBV18 to TRBJ1-6; D is uncertain. This CDR3 is 14 amino acids long. V dropped 0 bases and J dropped 7 bases, with 7 bases sitting between them. Germline values: CDR1 KGHSH, CDR2 LQKENI. The CDR3 spells CASSPPLENSPLHF. For the CDR3, the DNA is TGTGCCAGCTCACCACCGTTAGAGAATTCACCCCTCCACTTT.

This rearrangement joins TRBV5-1 to TRBJ1-1; 9 bases align to TRBD1. Germline V gives CDR1 SGHRS, CDR2 YFSETQ. The J segment lost 9 bases and the V segment lost 3 bases, leaving 9 bases of the junction unmatched. The CDR3 loop spans 14 amino acids. CDR3 residues: CASSSGTGKSKAFF. In DNA, the CDR3 is TGCGCCAGCAGCTCCGGGACAGGGAAGAGTAAAGCTTTCTTT.

This sequence joins TRBV19 and TRBJ1-5; a weak D match, TRBD1 (6 bases). Trimming took 0 bases from V and 5 from J, leaving 11 bases between them. The CDR3 length is 15 residues. CDR1 is LNHDA, CDR2 SQIVND, per germline (reference sequence). Here the CDR3 DNA reads TGTGCCAGTAGTATAGAAGGGACAAGGGATCAGCCCCAGCATTTT. It is translated as CASSIEGTRDQPQHF.

The rearrangement uses TRBV2 and TRBJ2-1; D is uncertain. Germline lookup yields CDR1 SNHLY and CDR2 FYNNEI. Trimming took off 2 bases at V and 0 bases at J, with 11 bases between the two ends. CDR3 size: 16 residues. CDR3 region: CASSELGRSSYNEQFF. The CDR3 DNA is TGTGCCAGCAGTGAATTAGGCAGGAGCTCCTACAATGAGCAGTTCTTC.

V usage is TRBV7-6 and J usage is TRBJ2-1, with D possibly TRBD2 on 5 matching bases. The CDR3 consists of 15 residues. Germline lookup yields CDR1 SGHVS and CDR2 FNYEAQ. V lost 5 bases, J lost 6 bases, and 17 bases lay in between. CDR3 region: CASSRGPEGFNEQFF. DNA of the CDR3: TGTGCCAGCAGCCGCGGGCCCGAGGGCTTCAATGAGCAGTTCTTC.

The chain uses TRBV11-2 and TRBJ1-2; D is possibly TRBD1 (6 bases). This CDR3 is built from 16 residues. V gave up 7 bases and J gave up 7 bases, with 25 bases separating them. Germline V gene sequence: CDR1 SGHAT, CDR2 FQNNGV. The CDR3 region is CASTPLSGGPAGGYTF. As DNA, the CDR3 is TGTGCCAGCACCCCTTTGAGTGGGGGCCCGGCTGGTGGCTACACCTTC.

CDR3 sequence: CAWSRLSGSGNTIYF. The CDR3 nucleotides are TGTGCCTGGAGTCGGTTGAGTGGCTCTGGAAACACCATATATTTT. The gene calls are TRBV30 and TRBJ1-3, with D unresolved. Germline loops: CDR1 GTSNPN, CDR2 SVGIG (reference sequence). The CDR3 is 15 residues long. V was shortened by 2 bases and J by 0 bases, with 11 bases between the two germline ends.

The genes are TRBV28 and TRBJ2-5; 15 bases fit TRBD2. This CDR3 is built from 17 residues. Germline V gene lookup returns CDR1 MDHEN and CDR2 SYDVKM. V was pared by 4 bases and J by 5 bases, with 8 bases of the junction left unmatched. The CDR3 reads CASSSKGTSGRWETQYF. As DNA, the CDR3 is TGTGCCAGCAGTTCGAAGGGGACTAGCGGGAGGTGGGAGACCCAGTACTTC.

The J gene is TRBJ1-1, the V gene TRBV5-1; D is ambiguous. The CDR3 sequence is 15 residues long. The V end was cut by 3 bases, the J end by 7 bases, with 19 bases between. Germline V gene data show CDR1 as SGHRS and CDR2 as YFSETQ. The CDR3, as DNA: TGCGCCAGCAGCTCGCCTCCGGGTCCCGCTATTGAAGCTTTCTTT. It codes for CASSSPPGPAIEAFF.

This clone came up once. The V call is TRBV6-1, the J call TRBJ2-5; 10 bases fit TRBD1. Trimming took 9 bases from V and 0 from J; bases not matched to a gene: 7. Germline V CDR1 and CDR2: MNHNS, SASEGT. The CDR3 is 15 amino acids. The CDR3 coding sequence is TGTGCCAGTGGGACAGGGGAAGGGTACCAAGAGACCCAGTACTTC. It yields the protein CASGTGEGYQETQYF.

The genes are TRBV29-1 and TRBJ2-5, with 9 bases that match TRBD1. The J segment lost 5 bases and the V segment lost 7 bases, leaving 5 bases of the junction unmatched. Per germline, CDR1 SQVTM and CDR2 ANQGSEA. The CDR3 totals 12 residues. The CDR3 loop reads CSGDRDGETQYF. In DNA form, the CDR3 reads TGCAGCGGGGACAGGGACGGTGAGACCCAGTACTTC.

The chain is built from TRBV18 and TRBJ1-4; unclear D gene. CDR1 and CDR2 from the germline V gene are KGHSH and LQKENI. The CDR3 loop spans 16 amino acids. The ends were cut back, 1 base at V and 8 bases at J, with 17 bases in the middle. In nucleotides, the CDR3 is TGTGCCAGCTCACCACGAACTCCGGGAGCCTCGGAAAAACTGTTTTTT. Amino acid sequence: CASSPRTPGASEKLFF.

The V and J genes are TRBV5-1 and TRBJ1-1; possible D gene TRBD1, 5 bases. In germline, CDR1 is SGHRS, CDR2 YFSETQ. The V gene lost 4 bases and the J gene lost 5 bases, with 18 bases spanning the gap. This CDR3 is built from 15 residues. CDR3 region: CASSPTGRVGTEAFF. CDR3 DNA sequence: TGCGCCAGCAGCCCTACAGGTAGGGTGGGAACTGAAGCTTTCTTT.

The V gene is TRBV27, the J gene TRBJ1-5; perhaps TRBD1 as D (6 bases). Trimming pared 1 base from V and 5 bases from J, leaving 9 bases between. This CDR3 contains 14 residues. Germline assignment: CDR1 MNHEY and CDR2 SMNVEV (reference sequence). CDR3 region: CASSLWGGHQPQHF. As DNA, the CDR3 is TGTGCCAGCAGTTTATGGGGGGGCCATCAGCCCCAGCATTTT.

The genes are TRBV5-1 and TRBJ2-1; D might be TRBD2 (6 bases). The V end lost 2 bases, the J end lost 2 bases, and 8 bases lay between the germline ends. The germline V gene has CDR1 SGHRS and CDR2 YFSETQ. The length of the CDR3 is 14 residues. CDR3 nucleotide sequence: TGCGCCAGCAGCTTCGGGGGAACCTACAATGAGCAGTTCTTC. Its translation: CASSFGGTYNEQFF.